This T cell receptor beta chain stems from a study of CD4+ T cells in melanoma. Whole-study findings and limits: CD8+ T cell, macrophage and B cell function reportedly correlated with neoantigen-specific CD4+ T cells.

On this clone: Antigen specificity is unknown.

This CDR3 has 11 residues. V lost 5 bases and J lost 11; bases outside the gene matches: 7. The germline V gene encodes CDR1 DFQATT and CDR2 SNEGSKA (reference sequence). Here immunoSEQ multiplex PCR was the method, and the copy in TCRdb shows in-frame clones only, minus some. The sample has around 50,000 clones, roughly 89% seen once. The chain carries TRBV20-1 and TRBJ2-3; 7 nucleotides match TRBD2. The specimen sequenced was peripheral blood. This clonotype was sampled from a human donor with melanoma. The CDR3 loop reads CSAPLTSLQYF. The CDR3, as DNA: TGCAGTGCTCCCTTGACTAGCTTGCAGTATTTT.